This TCR beta chain is drawn from a study of blood T cell repertoires in COVID-19. For the study at large: Researchers got acute and convalescent COVID-19 samples from the United States, Italy and Spain.

Germline values: CDR1 MDHEN, CDR2 SYDVKM. The CDR3 length is 15 residues. V lost 7 bases and J 2 bases, leaving 14 bases between the germline ends. In the original workflow: The assay estimated nucleated cells by amplifying reference gene primers. Assay: immunoSEQ multiplex PCR; the TCRdb copy retains only in-frame clones and omits some. The D gene and trimming were derived from the DNA, and the V and J assignments and clone size from that table. The sample carries under 250,000 clones, around 83% recorded once. V gene TRBV28 combines with J gene TRBJ2-2; D gene ambiguous. Sequenced: peripheral blood. The source is a woman aged 35 to 49 who had recovered from COVID-19. CDR3 residues: CASTTAALNTGELFF. The CDR3 DNA sequence: TGTGCCAGCACTACCGCGGCCCTAAACACCGGGGAGCTGTTTTTT.